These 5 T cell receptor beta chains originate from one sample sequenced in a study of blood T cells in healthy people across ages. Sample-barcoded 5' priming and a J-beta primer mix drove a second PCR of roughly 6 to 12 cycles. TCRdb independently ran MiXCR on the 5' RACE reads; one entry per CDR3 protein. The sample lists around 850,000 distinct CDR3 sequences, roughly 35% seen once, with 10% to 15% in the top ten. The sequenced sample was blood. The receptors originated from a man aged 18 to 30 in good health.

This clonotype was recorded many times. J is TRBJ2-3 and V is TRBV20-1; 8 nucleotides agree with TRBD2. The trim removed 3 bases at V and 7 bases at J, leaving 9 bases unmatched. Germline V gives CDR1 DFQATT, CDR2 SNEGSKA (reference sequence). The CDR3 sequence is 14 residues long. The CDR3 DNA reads TGCAGTGCTAGCTCGGGACTAGTGGTTTATACGCAGTATTTT. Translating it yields CSASSGLVVYTQYF.

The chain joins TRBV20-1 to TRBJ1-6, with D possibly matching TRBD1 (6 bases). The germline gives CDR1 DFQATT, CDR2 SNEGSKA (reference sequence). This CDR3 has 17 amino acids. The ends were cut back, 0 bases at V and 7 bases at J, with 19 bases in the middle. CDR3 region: CSARDLRWGGTNSPLHF. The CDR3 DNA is TGCAGTGCTAGAGATCTCCGGTGGGGAGGGACAAATTCACCCCTCCACTTT.

CDR3 in amino acids: CASSQWQGTANTGELFF. DNA of the CDR3: TGTGCCAGCAGTCAGTGGCAAGGGACAGCCAACACCGGGGAGCTGTTTTTT. The chain has TRBV6-1 and TRBJ2-2; 7 bases agree with TRBD1. The CDR3 length is 17 residues. With V trimmed by 5 bases and J by 2 bases, 11 bases remained unmatched. Germline V gene data show CDR1 as MNHNS and CDR2 as SASEGT.

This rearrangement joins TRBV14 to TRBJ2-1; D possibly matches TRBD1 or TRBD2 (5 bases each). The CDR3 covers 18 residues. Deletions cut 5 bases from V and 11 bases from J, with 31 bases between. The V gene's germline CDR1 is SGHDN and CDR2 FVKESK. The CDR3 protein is CASSKTTADLSMVGQQFF. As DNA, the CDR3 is TGTGCCAGCAGCAAAACGACAGCGGACCTCTCAATGGTTGGTCAGCAGTTCTTC.

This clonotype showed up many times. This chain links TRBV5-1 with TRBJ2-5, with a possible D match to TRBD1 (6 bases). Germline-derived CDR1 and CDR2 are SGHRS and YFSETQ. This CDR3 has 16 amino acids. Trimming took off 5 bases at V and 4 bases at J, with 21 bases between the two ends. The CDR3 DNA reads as TGCGCCAGCAGACCACCGTCCAGGGGAAATCCAGAGACCCAGTACTTC. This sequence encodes CASRPPSRGNPETQYF. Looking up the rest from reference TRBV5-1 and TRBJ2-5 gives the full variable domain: KAGVTQTPRYLIKTRGQQVTLSCSPISGHRSVSWYQQTPGQGLQFLFEYFSETQRNKGNFPGRFSGRQFSNSRSEMNVSTLELGDSALYLCASRPPSRGNPETQYFGPGTRLLVL.